The 12 T cell receptor beta chains presented below share a single source sample, sequenced in a study of OX40 agonist ivuxolimab in advanced cancers. The repertoire was sequenced with immunoSEQ multiplex PCR; TCRdb's copy has only in-frame clones and lacks some. Found here are some 69,000 clones, 80% to 95% of them singletons; the top ten hold about 0.29%. Sequenced material: CD4+ or CD8+ T cells sorted from blood, taken in a trial of the OX40 agonist ivuxolimab. Source of these receptors: an adult with an advanced solid tumor such as melanoma, head and neck, liver or kidney cancer.

Comment on this clone: Other DNA sequences in the sample encode the same CDR3. The CDR3 DNA reads TGTGCCAGCAGCCAGTTAAGCGGGACTTACAATGAGCAGTTCTTC. Encoded protein: CASSQLSGTYNEQFF. This rearrangement joins TRBV14 to TRBJ2-1, with 7 bases matching TRBD2. The CDR3 totals 15 residues. Trimming at V came to 3 bases and at J to 4 bases, leaving 6 bases not matched to a gene. Germline assignment: CDR1 SGHDN and CDR2 FVKESK.

The genes are TRBV7-8 and TRBJ1-1; D unclear. CDR1 and CDR2 from the germline V gene are SGHVS and FQNEAQ. Trimming took off 6 bases at V and 5 bases at J, with 13 bases between the two ends. The CDR3 spans 13 residues. The CDR3 loop is CASSPREATEAFF. The CDR3 region has the DNA TGTGCCAGCAGTCCCCGGGAAGCTACTGAAGCTTTCTTT.

V gene TRBV28 combines with J gene TRBJ1-4, with TRBD1 as a possible D gene (5 bases). This CDR3 has 14 residues. The germline V and J ends were trimmed by 2 bases and 4 bases, with 8 bases remaining between them. CDR1 and CDR2 (germline): MDHEN, SYDVKM. In DNA, the CDR3 is TGTGCCAGCAGTTTACGAGGGGTTAATGAAAAACTGTTTTTT. Protein sequence: CASSLRGVNEKLFF. Drawing the rest from reference TRBV28 and TRBJ1-4, the complete variable domain is DVKVTQSSRYLVKRTGEKVFLECVQDMDHENMFWYRQDPGLGLRLIYFSYDVKMKEKGDIPEGYSVSREKKERFSLILESASTNQTSMYLCASSLRGVNEKLFFGSGTQLSVL.

The chain couples TRBV15 to TRBJ2-2, with D tentatively TRBD1 (5 bases). This CDR3 comprises 15 residues. V was shortened by 3 bases and J by 4 bases, with 12 bases between the two germline ends. CDR1 is LNHNV and CDR2 is YYDKDF in the germline V gene (reference sequence). CDR3: CATSSDSRGTGELFF. Here the CDR3 DNA reads TGTGCCACCAGCAGCGACAGTCGCGGCACCGGGGAGCTGTTTTTT.

This clone was seen just once. The V and J genes are TRBV5-5 and TRBJ2-7; D gene ambiguous. Trimming shortened V by 2 bases and J by 1 base, and 16 bases separated the two germline ends. Germline V lookup: CDR1 SGHKS, CDR2 YYEKEE (reference sequence). The CDR3 is made up of 16 amino acids. The CDR3 DNA reads as TGTGCCAGCAGCTTCTTAGCCACGACGAATTCCTACGAGCAGTACTTC. Translating it yields CASSFLATTNSYEQYF. The entire variable domain, with the rest obtained from reference TRBV5-5 and TRBJ2-7, is as follows: DAGVTQSPTHLIKTRGQQVTLRCSPISGHKSVSWYQQVLGQGPQFIFQYYEKEERGRGNFPDRFSARQFPNYSSELNVNALLLGDSALYLCASSFLATTNSYEQYFGPGTRLTVT.

This clone was seen only a few times. V is TRBV25-1 and J is TRBJ2-6, with 7 bases matching TRBD1. V lost 4 bases, J lost 0 bases, and 0 bases stayed unmatched. Germline CDR1 is MGHDK and CDR2 is SYGVNS. The CDR3 spans 15 residues. CDR3 in DNA: TGTGCCAGCAGTGGACAGGGCTCTGGGGCCAACGTCCTGACTTTC. This sequence encodes CASSGQGSGANVLTF.

The V and J genes are TRBV28 and TRBJ2-7; D is possibly TRBD2 (6 bases). The CDR3 runs 14 residues. Looked up from germline, CDR1 is MDHEN and CDR2 is SYDVKM. V was cut by 6 bases and J by 4 bases, with 16 bases left in between. The CDR3 region is CASSIRLGVYEQYF. DNA for the CDR3: TGTGCCAGCAGCATAAGACTAGGGGTGTACGAGCAGTACTTC.

The V call is TRBV5-5, the J call TRBJ2-7, with D perhaps being TRBD1 or TRBD2 (5 bases each). V was cut by 0 bases and J by 6 bases, with 16 bases left in between. The CDR3 spans 15 residues. CDR1 and CDR2 (germline): SGHKS, YYEKEE (reference sequence). The CDR3 DNA follows: TGTGCCAGCAGCTTGGCCGGGACCGCCGTAGGCGAGCAGTACTTC. Translation: CASSLAGTAVGEQYF. Full variable domain (outside the CDR3, taken from reference TRBV5-5 and TRBJ2-7): DAGVTQSPTHLIKTRGQQVTLRCSPISGHKSVSWYQQVLGQGPQFIFQYYEKEERGRGNFPDRFSARQFPNYSSELNVNALLLGDSALYLCASSLAGTAVGEQYFGPGTRLTVT.

The rearrangement links TRBV30 to TRBJ2-1, with 9 bases that match TRBD2. With 0 bases clipped from V and 6 bases from J, the junction kept 6 bases outside the gene matches. This CDR3 has 15 amino acids. CDR1 and CDR2 from the germline V gene are GTSNPN and SVGIG (reference sequence). DNA of the CDR3: TGTGCCTGGAGTGTGGGGACTAGCCCCTCCAATGAGCAGTTCTTC. The encoded protein is CAWSVGTSPSNEQFF.

This clone showed up just a few times. The chain combines TRBV7-6 with TRBJ2-7; 7 bases align to TRBD1. This CDR3 comprises 12 residues. The junction had 6 bases not matched to a gene; V was cut back by 1 base and J by 12 bases. Germline loops: CDR1 SGHVS, CDR2 FNYEAQ. The CDR3 DNA follows: TGTGCCAGCAGCTTAGGGCCAGGGGGATGGTACTTC. Translation: CASSLGPGGWYF.

This clone was recorded once. The CDR3 coding sequence is TGTGCCAGCAGCGCCCGTAGGACAGCGAAAATGAACACTGAAGCTTTCTTT. Translation: CASSARRTAKMNTEAFF. This chain links TRBV9 with TRBJ1-1; tentative D call: TRBD1 (6 bases). CDR1 SGDLS and CDR2 YYNGEE come from the germline V gene. CDR3 length: 17 residues. Trimming took 3 bases from V and 0 from J, leaving 18 bases between them. Using reference TRBV9 and TRBJ1-1 for the parts outside the CDR3, the full variable domain is DSGVTQTPKHLITATGQRVTLRCSPRSGDLSVYWYQQSLDQGLQFLIQYYNGEERAKGNILERFSAQQFPDLHSELNLSSLELGDSALYFCASSARRTAKMNTEAFFGQGTRLTVV.

For the CDR3, the DNA is TGTGCCAGCAGTTACTCGAGTGGACACAGTTTCTATGAGCAGTTCTTC. It specifies CASSYSSGHSFYEQFF. The V and J genes are TRBV6-5 and TRBJ2-1; possible D gene TRBD1, 5 bases. The germline V gene encodes CDR1 MNHEY and CDR2 SVGAGI. The CDR3 runs to 16 residues. Trimming removed 0 bases from V and 8 bases from J, with 17 bases in between.